This T cell receptor (beta chain) was found in a study of T cells in tuberculosis (dated by TCRdb to between 2017 and 2018). Describing the broader study: In the study, CD1B tetramers and high-throughput TCR immunosequencing were combined to characterize T cells specific for the mycobacterial lipid antigen glucose monomycolate (GMM). What the authors observed across the whole study: T cells binding the CD1B-GMM tetramer with low affinity may have been missed by the stringent sort gate.

TCR-alpha and TCR-beta chains were sequenced unpaired, so chain pairing information was not available. TCR libraries were generated with the immunoSEQ multiplex PCR assay, using TCR-beta and/or TCR-alpha/delta assays for each sample. The Illumina high-throughput platform was used to sequence the amplified TCR libraries. As for the authors' bioinformatics: Clustering and dimensionality reduction were performed using pairwise TCRdist distances among GMM-specific receptors from ex vivo sorted or in vitro expanded T cells. Sequence motifs defined by gene usage and CDR3 content were tested for enrichment in tetramer-positive versus tetramer-negative populations. The immuneACCESS repertoire file appears here via TCRdb, limited to in-frame rearrangements. These files lack a portion of the clones; in checked studies, under half of the deficit traces to unresolved V genes, and the cause of the others is not known. V and J calls and clone size follow that table, whereas D and trimming were derived from the DNA. This sample gives tens of thousands of clones in total; under 95% of them show up just once. The ten largest clonotypes hold approximately 2% of the sample.

Measured from the cysteine to the phenylalanine, the CDR3 is 16 residues long. Of all the DNA, just the CDR3 is kept, 48 bases in frame from base 1. Unmatched junction bases come to 8, with V trimmed by 7 bases and J by 0 bases. As encoded in the germline V gene, CDR1 is SNHLY while CDR2 is FYNNEI. On this clone itself: There are no base qualities to consult, and no much larger clone falls within one base.

Thawed, overnight-rested PBMC were stained with GMM-loaded CD1B tetramer, a Live/Dead dye and anti-CD3, then sorted on a FACS Aria II. CD1B tetramers were loaded with C32 glucose monomycolate purified from Rhodococcus equi. Before cryopreservation, the PBMC later used for tetramer sorting had been depleted of CD14-expressing monocytes as part of a separate study. Around 100,000 tetramer-negative cells were sorted from each donor and analyzed alongside the tetramer-positive cells. GMM-loaded CD1B tetramers were used to sort antigen-specific T cells from a handful of healthy South African adults. The sample was CD1b-GMM tetramer-negative cells sorted from PBMCs. This sample's cell subset or site label indicates: T cells not binding CD1B-GMM tetramer, sorted from same donor. This receptor was identified in an adult woman with latent tuberculosis. The sequence links TRBV2 to TRBJ2-4, with 8 central nucleotides matching TRBD2. The base sequence is TGTGCCAGCATCCGGGGGGGCCTGCTAGCCAAAAACATTCAGTACTTC. This yields the protein CASIRGGLLAKNIQYF. The full variable domain, with segments outside the CDR3 supplied by the reference TRBV2 and TRBJ2-4 proteins, appears as EPEVTQTPSHQVTQMGQEVILRCVPISNHLYFYWYRQILGQKVEFLVSFYNNEISEKSEIFDDQFSVERPDGSNFTLKIRSTKLEDSAMYFCASIRGGLLAKNIQYFGAGTRLSVL.